This T cell receptor (beta chain) was documented in a study of beta chain features in type 1 diabetes. Findings and caveats of the study: Shorter templates might be favored by PCR, equally in patients and controls.

The CDR3 totals 16 residues. The germline V gene encodes CDR1 MDHEN and CDR2 SYDVKM. Trimming took 4 bases from V and 0 from J, leaving 14 bases between them. One heparinised draw of blood, averaging around 120 mL, came from each donor. Sort purity for all populations was recorded as exceeding 98%. As concerns this clone: Its antigen remains unidentified.

What was sequenced were expressed TCRB transcripts, since all of the isolated RNA had been reverse transcribed. Profiled with immunoSEQ multiplex PCR; TCRdb holds only in-frame clones, not every one. The sample has 450,000 to 550,000 clones; 30% are singletons. The receptor comes from a man between 18 and 35 years old in good health. The chain carries TRBV28 and TRBJ2-3; tentatively, D is TRBD2 (6 bases). Sample: naive CD4+ T cells from blood. The CDR3 loop is CASSSPGLTSTDTQYF. As DNA, the CDR3 is TGTGCCAGCAGTTCGCCTGGACTAACGAGCACAGATACGCAGTATTTT.